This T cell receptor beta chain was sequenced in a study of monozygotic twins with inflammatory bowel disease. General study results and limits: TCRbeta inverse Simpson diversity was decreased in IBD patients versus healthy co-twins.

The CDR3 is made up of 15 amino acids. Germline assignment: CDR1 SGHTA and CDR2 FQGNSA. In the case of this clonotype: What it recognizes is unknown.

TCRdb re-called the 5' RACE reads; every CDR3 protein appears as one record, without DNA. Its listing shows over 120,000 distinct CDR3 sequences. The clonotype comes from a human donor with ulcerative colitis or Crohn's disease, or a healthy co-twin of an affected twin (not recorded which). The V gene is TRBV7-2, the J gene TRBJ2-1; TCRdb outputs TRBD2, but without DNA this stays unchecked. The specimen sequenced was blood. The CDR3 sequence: CASSRTSGRYNEQFF.